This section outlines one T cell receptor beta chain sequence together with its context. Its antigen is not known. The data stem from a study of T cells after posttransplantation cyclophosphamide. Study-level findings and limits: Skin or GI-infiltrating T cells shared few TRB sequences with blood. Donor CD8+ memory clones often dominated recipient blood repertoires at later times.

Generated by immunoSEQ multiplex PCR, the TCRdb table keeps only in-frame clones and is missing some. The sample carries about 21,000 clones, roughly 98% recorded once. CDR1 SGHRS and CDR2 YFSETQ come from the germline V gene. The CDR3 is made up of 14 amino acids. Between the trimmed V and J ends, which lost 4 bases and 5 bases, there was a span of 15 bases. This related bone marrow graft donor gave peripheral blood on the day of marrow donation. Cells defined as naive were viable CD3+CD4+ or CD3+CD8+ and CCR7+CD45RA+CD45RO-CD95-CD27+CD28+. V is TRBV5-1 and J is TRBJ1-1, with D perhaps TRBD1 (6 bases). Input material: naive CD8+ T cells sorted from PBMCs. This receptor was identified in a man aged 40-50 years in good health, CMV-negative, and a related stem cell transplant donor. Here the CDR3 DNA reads TGCGCCAGCAGCGGGGGACATTCCAAAACTGAAGCTTTCTTT. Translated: CASSGGHSKTEAFF.